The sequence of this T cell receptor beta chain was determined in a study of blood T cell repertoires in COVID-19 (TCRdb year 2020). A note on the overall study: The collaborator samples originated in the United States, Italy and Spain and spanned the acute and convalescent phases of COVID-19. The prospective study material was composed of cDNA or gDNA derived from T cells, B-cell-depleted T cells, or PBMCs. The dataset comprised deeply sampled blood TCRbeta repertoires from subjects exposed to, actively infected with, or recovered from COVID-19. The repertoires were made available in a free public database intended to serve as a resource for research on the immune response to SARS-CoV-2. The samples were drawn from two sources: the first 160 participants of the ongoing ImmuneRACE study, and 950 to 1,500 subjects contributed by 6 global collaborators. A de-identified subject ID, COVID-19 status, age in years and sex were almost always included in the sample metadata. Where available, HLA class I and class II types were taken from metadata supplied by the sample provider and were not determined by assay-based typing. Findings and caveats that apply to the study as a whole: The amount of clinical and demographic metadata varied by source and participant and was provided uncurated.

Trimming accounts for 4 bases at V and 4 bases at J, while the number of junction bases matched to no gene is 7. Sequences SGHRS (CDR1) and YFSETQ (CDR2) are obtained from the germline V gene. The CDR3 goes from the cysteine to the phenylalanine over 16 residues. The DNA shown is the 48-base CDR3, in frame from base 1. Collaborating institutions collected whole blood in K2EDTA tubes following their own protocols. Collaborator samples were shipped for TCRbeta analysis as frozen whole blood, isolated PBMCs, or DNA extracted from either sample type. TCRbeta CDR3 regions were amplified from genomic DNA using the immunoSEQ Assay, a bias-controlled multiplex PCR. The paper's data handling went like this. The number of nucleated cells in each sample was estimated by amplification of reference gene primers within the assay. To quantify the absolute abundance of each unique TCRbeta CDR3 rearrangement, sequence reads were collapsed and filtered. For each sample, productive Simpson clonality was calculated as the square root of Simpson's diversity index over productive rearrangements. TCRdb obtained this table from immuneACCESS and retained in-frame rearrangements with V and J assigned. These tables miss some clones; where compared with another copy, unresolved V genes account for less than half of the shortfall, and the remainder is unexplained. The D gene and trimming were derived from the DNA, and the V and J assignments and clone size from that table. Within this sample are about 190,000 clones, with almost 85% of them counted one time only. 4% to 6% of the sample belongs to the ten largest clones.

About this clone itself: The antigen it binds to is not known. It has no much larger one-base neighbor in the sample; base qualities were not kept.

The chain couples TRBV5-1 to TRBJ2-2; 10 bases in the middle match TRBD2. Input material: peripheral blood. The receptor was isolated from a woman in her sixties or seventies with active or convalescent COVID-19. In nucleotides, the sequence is TGCGCCAGCAGCAGCGGGACTAGCGCTTTCACCGGGGAGCTGTTTTTT. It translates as CASSSGTSAFTGELFF.